This entry features one T cell receptor beta chain sequence. The 5'RACE template-switching step produced TCR cDNA and added a universal primer site and UMIs. TCRdb ran MiXCR on the 5' RACE reads and lists one entry per CDR3 protein. The sample includes under 200,000 distinct CDR3 sequences, around 7.3% of them seen just once. These data belong to a study of T cells after yellow fever vaccination. Germline V gives CDR1 DFQATT, CDR2 SNEGSKA (reference sequence). CDR3 size: 13 residues. V lost 7 bases and J 0 bases, leaving 10 bases between the germline ends. V is TRBV20-1 and J is TRBJ1-5, with D unclear. Sequenced material: CD4+ T cells sorted from PBMCs, taken about 5 days after the first yellow fever vaccination. The clonotype originates from a man aged 18 to 30 who received the YFV17D yellow fever vaccine. CDR3 in DNA: TGCAGTGTCCGGGCAAATAGCAATCAGCCCCAGCATTTT. Encoded protein: CSVRANSNQPQHF.